Following are 27 T cell receptor beta chains from one sample sequenced in a study of T cell responses to AZD1222 COVID-19 vaccine. Assay used: immunoSEQ multiplex PCR; TCRdb lists only in-frame clones, some missing. This table holds approximately 140,000 clones, roughly nine tenths found once. The sample consisted of peripheral blood, taken on day 0 of AZD1222 vaccination. These receptors all stem from an adult in good health.

In its sample, this clone was seen once. The chain employs TRBV10-3 and TRBJ2-2; 9 nucleotides match TRBD1. Germline values: CDR1 ENHRY, CDR2 SYGVKD. The trim removed 0 bases at V and 3 bases at J, leaving 5 bases unmatched. The CDR3 length is 17 residues. CDR3 sequence reads: CAISESRDRDHTGELFF. The CDR3 bases are TGTGCCATCAGTGAGTCGAGGGACAGGGATCACACCGGGGAGCTGTTTTTT.

The CDR3 DNA reads as TGTGCCAGCAGTGAAGCGGCTTCGAGGCAGACGATCCAAGAGACCCAGTACTTC. It yields the protein CASSEAASRQTIQETQYF. V usage is TRBV6-1 and J usage is TRBJ2-5, with no clear D. V was pared by 0 bases and J by 1 base, with 18 bases between. Germline assignment: CDR1 MNHNS and CDR2 SASEGT. The CDR3 spans 18 residues.

The gene calls are TRBV4-3 and TRBJ1-5; D gene uncertain. Trimming stripped 0 bases from V and 3 bases from J, with 9 bases between. CDR1 is LGHNA and CDR2 is YSLEER in the germline V gene. This CDR3 spans 15 amino acids. The CDR3 sequence: CASSQDLGHNQPQHF. The CDR3 DNA reads as TGCGCCAGCAGCCAAGATCTTGGGCACAATCAGCCCCAGCATTTT.

The chain uses TRBV10-3 and TRBJ2-3; D is perhaps TRBD1 (5 bases). Trimming removed 6 bases at V and 3 bases at J, with 7 bases between. The CDR3 loop spans 12 amino acids. The germline gives CDR1 ENHRY, CDR2 SYGVKD. The CDR3 DNA reads TGTGCCATCAGGGGGCCGACAGATACGCAGTATTTT. Amino acids: CAIRGPTDTQYF.

This rearrangement joins TRBV7-5 to TRBJ1-5; the tabulated D call, TRBD1, remains unverified against the DNA. TRBV7-5 is annotated as a pseudogene. The CDR3 is 14 residues long. For the CDR3, the DNA is TGTGTCAGAAGCTTAGGTCTACAGGATCAGCCCCAGCATTTT. Its translation: CVRSLGLQDQPQHF.

The chain is built from TRBV28 and TRBJ2-7; 9 nucleotides match TRBD1. V was pared by 5 bases and J by 4 bases, with 6 bases of the junction left unmatched. Germline CDR1 and CDR2: MDHEN and SYDVKM. The CDR3 spans 14 residues. The CDR3 reads CASSPNRGPYEQYF. The CDR3 region has the DNA TGTGCCAGCAGTCCAAACAGGGGGCCGTACGAGCAGTACTTC.

The rearrangement joins TRBV2 to TRBJ1-2, with D possibly being TRBD1 (6 bases). This CDR3 is built from 13 residues. CDR1 and CDR2 (germline): SNHLY, FYNNEI. Trimming stripped 7 bases from V and 7 bases from J, with 16 bases between. In DNA, the CDR3 is TGTGCCAGCACAGGGGCCGCCAGGGGTGGCTACACCTTC. Translation: CASTGAARGGYTF. Together with reference TRBV2 and TRBJ1-2, the CDR3 gives the full variable domain: EPEVTQTPSHQVTQMGQEVILRCVPISNHLYFYWYRQILGQKVEFLVSFYNNEISEKSEIFDDQFSVERPDGSNFTLKIRSTKLEDSAMYFCASTGAARGGYTFGSGTRLTVV.

The genes are TRBV7-9 and TRBJ1-5; the D is unclear. Trimming left V 5 bases short and J 0 bases short, with 17 bases between. The germline V gene has CDR1 SEHNR and CDR2 FQNEAQ (reference sequence). This CDR3 spans 17 amino acids. CDR3 bases: TGTGCCAGCAGCGGGGAGGCGGAGTTCGATAGCAATCAGCCCCAGCATTTT. As protein: CASSGEAEFDSNQPQHF.

This clone appeared once. The V call is TRBV7-3, the J call TRBJ2-5, with TRBD2 matching over 11 bases. There are 16 residues in the CDR3. The V segment lost 5 bases and the J segment 2 bases; nucleotides outside the gene matches: 7. Germline lookup yields CDR1 SGHTA and CDR2 FQGTGA. CDR3 loop: CASSHGGLADQETQYF. Here the CDR3 DNA reads TGTGCCAGCAGCCACGGGGGACTAGCGGATCAAGAGACCCAGTACTTC.

The chain links TRBV12-5 to TRBJ1-5; 10 bases line up with TRBD1. CDR1 and CDR2 from the germline V gene are LGHNT and FRNRAP. Trimming at V came to 2 bases and at J to 4 bases, leaving 11 bases not matched to a gene. This CDR3 has 18 amino acids. The DNA for the CDR3 is TGTGCTAGTGGTTTGCCGACCGGGACAGGGGAATTTAATCAGCCCCAGCATTTT. As protein: CASGLPTGTGEFNQPQHF.

J is TRBJ1-5 and V is TRBV6-2 or TRBV6-3; no firm D call. V gave up 2 bases and J gave up 0 bases, with 11 bases separating them. The CDR3 spans 16 residues. In germline, CDR1 is MNHEY, CDR2 SVGEGT. This CDR3 reads CASSYPELNSNQPQHF. CDR3 sequence (DNA): TGTGCCAGCAGTTACCCCGAGTTAAATAGCAATCAGCCCCAGCATTTT.

This chain connects TRBV9 to TRBJ1-2; the D is unclear. The CDR3 has 15 residues. V was shortened by 5 bases and J by 1 base, with 15 bases between the two germline ends. CDR1 and CDR2 from the germline V gene are SGDLS and YYNGEE. CDR3 sequence: CASRSHPRDNYGYTF. The CDR3 nucleotides are TGTGCCAGCAGGTCACACCCAAGGGATAACTATGGCTACACCTTC.

The chain combines TRBV30 with TRBJ1-1; the D is unclear. The V end lost 3 bases, the J end lost 1 base, and 6 bases lay between the germline ends. Germline V CDR1 and CDR2: GTSNPN, SVGIG (reference sequence). The CDR3 is 12 amino acids. In DNA form, the CDR3 reads TGTGCCTGGAGCGCAGGGAACACTGAAGCTTTCTTT. Its protein product is CAWSAGNTEAFF.

The V call is TRBV7-2, the J call TRBJ1-5; tentatively, D is TRBD1 (6 bases). The germline V and J ends were trimmed by 4 bases and 3 bases, with 16 bases remaining between them. CDR1 and CDR2 (germline): SGHTA, FQGNSA. CDR3 length equals 16 residues. CDR3 region: CASSWGAASVNQPQHF. CDR3 in DNA: TGTGCCAGCAGCTGGGGGGCAGCCAGCGTCAATCAGCCCCAGCATTTT. Filled out from reference TRBV7-2 and TRBJ1-5, the complete variable domain reads GAGVSQSPSNKVTEKGKDVELRCDPISGHTALYWYRQSLGQGLEFLIYFQGNSAPDKSGLPSDRFSAERTGGSVSTLTIQRTQQEDSAVYLCASSWGAASVNQPQHFGDGTRLSIL.

The chain links TRBV29-1 to TRBJ2-2; 8 bases fit TRBD1. J gave up 5 bases and V 6 bases, and 8 bases lay outside the gene matches. The germline V gene has CDR1 SQVTM and CDR2 ANQGSEA. This CDR3 has 14 residues. CDR3 residues: CSVETGAGTGELFF. CDR3 bases: TGCAGCGTCGAGACAGGGGCAGGTACCGGGGAGCTGTTTTTT.

The chain employs TRBV19 and TRBJ1-4; TRBD1 might be the D (5 bases). From germline, CDR1 is LNHDA and CDR2 SQIVND (reference sequence). The CDR3 totals 13 residues. V was trimmed by 7 bases and J by 8 bases, leaving 14 bases between them. CDR3 protein: CASIPAGREKLFF. In DNA, the CDR3 is TGTGCCAGTATACCAGCGGGACGGGAAAAACTGTTTTTT.

This clone was counted a single time. This chain links TRBV29-1 with TRBJ2-1; D is unresolved. CDR3 length: 12 amino acids. The germline V gene has CDR1 SQVTM and CDR2 ANQGSEA. Trimming shortened V by 0 bases and J by 7 bases, and 7 bases separated the two germline ends. CDR3 region: CSVEETINEQFF. CDR3 DNA sequence: TGCAGCGTTGAAGAGACAATAAATGAGCAGTTCTTC.

The rearrangement links TRBV24-1 to TRBJ2-3; TRBD1 or TRBD2 may be the D gene (5 bases each). The CDR3 runs to 14 residues. Germline assignment: CDR1 KGHDR and CDR2 SFDVKD. Trimming took 5 bases from V and 3 from J, leaving 11 bases between them. The CDR3 DNA follows: TGTGCCACCAGTGGTGTCAGGGAGACAGATACGCAGTATTTT. It specifies CATSGVRETDTQYF.

The genes are TRBV7-8 and TRBJ2-7; no clear D. Germline V gives CDR1 SGHVS, CDR2 FQNEAQ. The CDR3 sequence is 12 residues long. With 8 bases removed from V and 0 bases from J, the gap between germline ends came to 8 bases. The CDR3 sequence: CASARSSYEQYF. The CDR3 bases are TGTGCCAGCGCCAGATCCTCCTACGAGCAGTACTTC. The variable domain in full, completed from reference TRBV7-8 and TRBJ2-7, reads GAGVSQSPRYKVAKRGQDVALRCDPISGHVSLFWYQQALGQGPEFLTYFQNEAQLDKSGLPSDRFFAERPEGSVSTLKIQRTQQEDSAVYLCASARSSYEQYFGPGTRLTVT.

The count of this clone is one. The J gene is TRBJ2-2, the V gene TRBV19, with 8 bases identical to TRBD1. Germline CDR1 LNHDA, CDR2 SQIVND (reference sequence). V lost 3 bases and J lost 3; bases outside the gene matches: 3. This CDR3 has 15 residues. The CDR3 DNA sequence: TGTGCCAGTAGTATGGACAGGGATTACACCGGGGAGCTGTTTTTT. It translates to CASSMDRDYTGELFF.

The chain uses TRBV7-2 and TRBJ1-3; 7 nucleotides match TRBD1. This CDR3 has 15 amino acids. Germline assignment: CDR1 SGHTA and CDR2 FQGNSA. V dropped 5 bases and J dropped 6; count of bases not matched to a gene: 10. CDR3 bases: TGTGCCAGCAGCCAGGAGGGACAGAGGGCAAACACCATATATTTT. Protein: CASSQEGQRANTIYF.

The CDR3, as DNA: TGTGCCAGCAGCTTAGGTCACCAAGAGACCCAGTACTTC. It encodes CASSLGHQETQYF. The chain combines TRBV11-3 with TRBJ2-5; D unresolved. V was shortened by 1 base and J by 0 bases, with 3 bases between the two germline ends. Germline V gene lookup returns CDR1 SGHNT and CDR2 YENEEA. This CDR3 region has 13 residues.

J is TRBJ2-7 and V is TRBV20-1; 12 bases are shared with TRBD1. The V segment lost 3 bases and the J segment 5 bases; nucleotides outside the gene matches: 8. The CDR3 has 15 residues. Germline V gene lookup returns CDR1 DFQATT and CDR2 SNEGSKA (reference sequence). CDR3 DNA: TGCAGTGCTAGTGGGACAGGGGGCTTAAATCACGAGCAGTACTTC. It yields the protein CSASGTGGLNHEQYF.

The genes are TRBV7-8 and TRBJ2-5; TRBD2 matches 11 bases. The CDR3 has 16 residues. Germline CDR1 reads SGHVS; CDR2 reads FQNEAQ. The ends lost 2 bases at V and 2 bases at J; junction bases unmatched: 4. CDR3 in DNA: TGTGCCAGCAGCTTAATGCTAGCGGGAGGTCAAGAGACCCAGTACTTC. Translation gives CASSLMLAGGQETQYF. Using reference TRBV7-8 and TRBJ2-5 for the parts outside the CDR3, the full variable domain is GAGVSQSPRYKVAKRGQDVALRCDPISGHVSLFWYQQALGQGPEFLTYFQNEAQLDKSGLPSDRFFAERPEGSVSTLKIQRTQQEDSAVYLCASSLMLAGGQETQYFGPGTRLLVL.

Concerning this clone itself: This CDR3 is also generated by other DNA sequences in the sample. The chain recombines TRBV4-1 with TRBJ2-7; TRBD1 aligns across 8 bases. The CDR3 runs to 15 residues. The germline V gene encodes CDR1 MGHRA and CDR2 YSYEKL. Losses at the gene ends were 3 bases for V and 2 bases for J; bases not matched to a gene: 6. CDR3: CASSHVTGGTYEQYF. The CDR3 nucleotides are TGCGCCAGCAGCCATGTCACAGGGGGAACCTACGAGCAGTACTTC.

This clone was recorded only once. This chain links TRBV2 with TRBJ2-2; 9 bases are shared with TRBD1. This CDR3 region has 17 residues. Germline assignment: CDR1 SNHLY and CDR2 FYNNEI. V trimming: 3 bases; J trimming: 8 bases; junction bases outside the gene matches: 13. This CDR3 reads CASSEADRGVTKGELFF. The DNA of the CDR3 is TGTGCCAGCAGTGAGGCCGACAGGGGGGTTACGAAAGGGGAGCTGTTTTTT.

The V gene is TRBV5-1, the J gene TRBJ2-7; D might be TRBD1 or TRBD2, each matching 5 bases. The germline V and J ends were trimmed by 3 bases and 4 bases, with 17 bases remaining between them. The CDR3 extends over 15 amino acids. Germline loops: CDR1 SGHRS, CDR2 YFSETQ. As DNA, the CDR3 is TGCGCCAGCAGCTCACCGGGACGCGAAGAGTACGAGCAGTACTTC. It specifies CASSSPGREEYEQYF.